The 21 T cell receptor beta chains listed next were all sequenced from one sample in a study of B cell selection in AIRE deficiency. Regulatory T cells were sorted as CD4+CD25hiCD127low/negative cells. Libraries were prepared by immunoSEQ multiplex PCR; TCRdb keeps only in-frame clonotypes and omits some of them. The sample records 13,000 to 15,000 clones, about 92% being singletons. Source material: Tregs sorted from PBMCs. All receptors derive from a human donor with AIRE deficiency.

The chain has TRBV5-4 and TRBJ2-7, with 9 bases identical to TRBD2. J was trimmed by 2 bases and V by 0 bases; bases with no gene match: 3. Germline V gives CDR1 SGHNT, CDR2 YYREEE (reference sequence). The CDR3 totals 15 residues. CDR3 DNA: TGTGCCAGCAGCTTGGGGCTAGCGGGACCCTACGAGCAGTACTTC. It codes for CASSLGLAGPYEQYF.

This clone appeared a few times. V and J are TRBV7-8 and TRBJ2-4; the D gene could be TRBD1 or TRBD2 (6 bases each). V lost 1 base, J lost 8 bases, and 12 bases lay in between. Germline CDR1 reads SGHVS; CDR2 reads FQNEAQ. The CDR3 is made up of 14 amino acids. CDR3 bases: TGTGCCAGCAGCTTAGTCGGGGGCGGCGACATTCAGTACTTC. This gives the protein CASSLVGGGDIQYF.

The genes are TRBV5-1 and TRBJ1-2, with D unresolved. Trimming pared 0 bases from V and 7 bases from J, leaving 16 bases between. CDR1 is SGHRS and CDR2 is YFSETQ in the germline V gene. The CDR3 totals 15 residues. CDR3 protein: CASSLVGGLVRGYTF. CDR3 nucleotide sequence: TGCGCCAGCAGCTTGGTTGGAGGGCTGGTTCGTGGCTACACCTTC.

This sequence joins TRBV6-6 and TRBJ1-5, with D hard to call. Germline V gene sequence: CDR1 MNHNY, CDR2 SVGAGI (reference sequence). Trimming left V 7 bases short and J 4 bases short, with 11 bases between. The CDR3 loop spans 13 amino acids. The CDR3 region is CASTRWENQPQHF. DNA for the CDR3: TGTGCCAGCACCAGGTGGGAAAATCAGCCCCAGCATTTT.

The chain has TRBV6-6 and TRBJ1-2; D is unresolved. In germline, CDR1 is MNHNY, CDR2 SVGAGI (reference sequence). The V and J ends lost 5 bases and 5 bases respectively, with 12 bases between them. CDR3 length: 13 residues. The CDR3 sequence: CASSATGVYGYTF. DNA of the CDR3: TGTGCCAGCAGTGCGACGGGAGTGTATGGCTACACCTTC.

The rearrangement uses TRBV7-2 and TRBJ1-3; D is ambiguous. CDR3 length: 16 amino acids. V lost 5 bases to trimming and J lost 4 bases, with 18 bases between them. Germline V gene sequence: CDR1 SGHTA, CDR2 FQGNSA. CDR3 sequence: CASSLTASLGGNTIYF. The CDR3 nucleotides read TGTGCCAGCAGCCTTACAGCCTCCCTGGGAGGAAACACCATATATTTT.

The CDR3 DNA sequence: TGTGCCAGCAGCTTACGTCTTAGCGGCCTAGAAGAGACCCAGTACTTC. This codes for CASSLRLSGLEETQYF. The chain employs TRBV7-2 and TRBJ2-5; the D gene is possibly TRBD2 (6 bases). This CDR3 has 16 residues. Germline assignment: CDR1 SGHTA and CDR2 FQGNSA. The V end was cut by 2 bases, the J end by 3 bases, with 16 bases between.

This chain uses TRBV6-5 with TRBJ2-7; a weak D match, TRBD2 (7 bases). CDR1 MNHEY and CDR2 SVGAGI come from the germline V gene. The CDR3 consists of 16 residues. Trimming removed 2 bases from V and 3 bases from J, with 17 bases in between. The chain's CDR3 is CASSYAGGASNYEQYF. The CDR3 coding sequence is TGTGCCAGCAGTTACGCTGGGGGGGCGTCTAACTACGAGCAGTACTTC.

This clone turned up a few times. This chain links TRBV4-3 with TRBJ1-1; 9 bases are shared with TRBD1. This CDR3 is 14 amino acids long. Germline assignment: CDR1 LGHNA and CDR2 YSLEER. The V gene end was trimmed by 2 bases and the J gene end by 3 bases; junction bases not matched to a gene: 1. The CDR3 region is CASSQRTGDTEAFF. The CDR3 DNA is TGCGCCAGCAGCCAAAGGACAGGGGACACTGAAGCTTTCTTT.

The chain uses TRBV5-1 and TRBJ2-1; 9 positions agree with TRBD2. V trimming: 0 bases; J trimming: 7 bases; junction bases outside the gene matches: 2. The CDR3 extends over 14 amino acids. Germline V gene sequence: CDR1 SGHRS, CDR2 YFSETQ. This chain's CDR3 is CASSLVAGGNEQFF. The DNA for the CDR3 is TGCGCCAGCAGCTTGGTTGCGGGAGGGAATGAGCAGTTCTTC.

The genes are TRBV28 and TRBJ2-1; the match to TRBD2 covers 10 bases. V lost 2 bases, J lost 4 bases, and 17 bases stayed unmatched. CDR3 length: 20 amino acids. The V gene's germline CDR1 is MDHEN and CDR2 SYDVKM. This chain's CDR3 is CASSLPASGSGRRGYNEQFF. In DNA form, the CDR3 reads TGTGCCAGCAGTTTACCCGCCTCGGGTAGCGGGAGGCGCGGATACAATGAGCAGTTCTTC. The full variable domain, in which reference TRBV28 and TRBJ2-1 provide the parts outside the CDR3, is DVKVTQSSRYLVKRTGEKVFLECVQDMDHENMFWYRQDPGLGLRLIYFSYDVKMKEKGDIPEGYSVSREKKERFSLILESASTNQTSMYLCASSLPASGSGRRGYNEQFFGPGTRLTVL.

The chain links TRBV27 to TRBJ2-4; tentative D call: TRBD1 (5 bases). Trimming pared 0 bases from V and 5 bases from J, leaving 5 bases between. Germline assignment: CDR1 MNHEY and CDR2 SMNVEV (reference sequence). CDR3 length: 13 residues. The CDR3 coding sequence is TGTGCCAGCAGTTTATCGGGGCAAAACATTCAGTACTTC. Translated, it gives CASSLSGQNIQYF.

The J gene is TRBJ1-4, the V gene TRBV5-8; 9 bases are a match to TRBD1. From germline, CDR1 is SGHTS and CDR2 YDEGEE. The CDR3 spans 15 residues. J lost 4 bases, V lost 4 bases, and 5 bases had no gene match. The chain's CDR3 is CASSRLTGGNEKLFF. CDR3 sequence (DNA): TGTGCCAGCAGCCGCCTGACAGGGGGTAATGAAAAACTGTTTTTT.

This chain connects TRBV25-1 to TRBJ2-5, with 10 bases aligning to TRBD1. Trimming cost V 5 bases and J 0 bases; bases outside gene matches: 6. Per germline, CDR1 MGHDK and CDR2 SYGVNS. The CDR3 runs to 16 residues. The CDR3 coding sequence is TGTGCCAGCAGTTCCCCGGGACAGGGGAACCAAGAGACCCAGTACTTC. Residues: CASSSPGQGNQETQYF.

This chain connects TRBV28 to TRBJ1-2; no reliable D call. V lost 6 bases and J lost 4, with 12 bases in between. The length of the CDR3 is 13 residues. Germline V gene sequence: CDR1 MDHEN, CDR2 SYDVKM. The DNA of the CDR3 is TGTGCCAGCAGGCCTCGAGGTTTCTATGGCTACACCTTC. Its translation is CASRPRGFYGYTF.

This clone was found a few times. V is TRBV14 and J is TRBJ1-2, with no clear D. Germline V gene lookup returns CDR1 SGHDN and CDR2 FVKESK. Trimming took 1 base from V and 4 from J, leaving 16 bases between them. This CDR3 comprises 16 residues. The CDR3 bases are TGTGCCAGCAGCCAAGCGGCCCTCTCACACCTCTATGGCTACACCTTC. This codes for CASSQAALSHLYGYTF.

The rearrangement links TRBV6-1 to TRBJ2-1; 9 nucleotides align to TRBD2. The germline gives CDR1 MNHNS, CDR2 SASEGT. The CDR3 contains 15 residues. After removal of 5 bases from V and 5 bases from J, the junction contained 7 bases not matched to a gene. The CDR3 reads CASSWTSVNHNEQFF. CDR3 nucleotide sequence: TGTGCCAGCAGTTGGACTAGCGTAAACCACAATGAGCAGTTCTTC.

The chain has TRBV4-2 and TRBJ2-3, with 9 nucleotides matching TRBD2. The CDR3 loop spans 21 amino acids. Germline lookup yields CDR1 LGHNA and CDR2 YNFKEQ. Germline trimming cut 1 base from V and 3 bases from J; bases unmatched to any gene: 20. The CDR3 sequence is CASSQAPVIAGVPGPTDTQYF. DNA for the CDR3: TGTGCCAGCAGCCAAGCCCCGGTGATAGCGGGAGTTCCGGGTCCGACAGATACGCAGTATTTT.

The chain carries TRBV5-3 and TRBJ2-3, with 7 bases fitting TRBD2. TRBV5-3 is an ORF; its function is uncertain. The V and J ends lost 0 bases and 1 base, in that order; junction bases with no gene match: 11. CDR3 length: 18 amino acids. The CDR3 nucleotides read TGTGCCAGAAGCTTGGGTAGCCGAAAGCGGGAACGCACAGATACGCAGTATTTT. It translates to CARSLGSRKRERTDTQYF.

This chain uses TRBV28 with TRBJ1-1; no reliable D call. The ends were cut back, 2 bases at V and 5 bases at J, with 21 bases in the middle. The CDR3 is 17 residues long. Germline assignment: CDR1 MDHEN and CDR2 SYDVKM. CDR3 bases: TGTGCCAGCAGTTTAGCCGGGATGTCCAGACGGAAGACTGAAGCTTTCTTT. Protein sequence: CASSLAGMSRRKTEAFF.

This sequence joins TRBV19 and TRBJ1-4; 7 bases line up with TRBD1. The CDR3 covers 14 residues. Trimming at V came to 6 bases and at J to 1 base, leaving 2 bases not matched to a gene. The germline V gene has CDR1 LNHDA and CDR2 SQIVND (reference sequence). In nucleotides, the CDR3 is TGTGCCAGTAGCAACAGGGGAACTAATGAAAAACTGTTTTTT. Its protein is CASSNRGTNEKLFF.